Listed here is a single T cell receptor (beta chain). The table lists this clone with a few counts. Its antigen is still unknown. Base qualities are not at hand, and no much larger clone is one base apart. The entire isolated RNA was reverse transcribed using the High Capacity cDNA Reverse Transcription Kit, and thus expressed TCRB transcripts were sequenced. Deep immunoSEQ sequencing was applied to naive, central memory and regulatory T cell samples, giving an average of roughly 3.5 million total reads per sample. Sorted cells were lysed in RLT buffer and RNA was extracted with DNase-treated RNeasy Micro or Mini kits, depending on cell number. Each cell subset was processed separately to prevent cross-contamination, with patient and healthy donor samples processed together. The immunoSEQ multiplex PCR was used to amplify TCRB sequences from cDNA, yielding 87-bp fragments that span the CDR3 region. Sequencing of the amplicons was performed on the Illumina HiSeq platform. The original pipeline was this. Synthetic template baselines were used to correct PCR bias computationally, reads within Hamming distance 2 were collapsed together, and singletons that could not be merged were discarded. Reads were aligned to IMGT to assign V, D and J genes, CDR3 length, and insertions or deletions at six rearrangement sites. Within each subset, clonotype counts were normalized to the number of sorted cells before true diversity and Gini coefficients were calculated with the tcR R package. Repertoire sharing was quantified using the overlap coefficient calculated on TCRB nucleotide sequences. As a proxy for the pre-selection repertoire, out-of-frame TCRB sequences from naive cells were analyzed. TCRdb re-hosts the immuneACCESS table, in-frame sequences only. Its copies lack some clones; in the studies checked, an unresolved V gene accounts for under half of them, and the cause for the rest is not known. The V and J calls and clone size come from that table; D and trimming were worked out from the DNA. For this sample the table gives fewer than 550,000 clones, of which about an eighth were detected only once. The ten largest account for approximately 0.05% of the sample.

Each donor gave one peripheral blood draw, averaging roughly 100 mL, which was collected into heparinised tubes. A BD FACSAria II and a panel including CD45RO, CCR7, CD25, CD127, CD95 and CD27 were used to sort naive, central memory, regulatory and stem cell-like memory CD4+ T cells. Every sorted population had a purity above 95%. PBMCs were isolated immediately by Lymphoprep density gradient centrifugation and stained directly without culture. So that batch effects would be minimized, each experiment stained and sorted samples in pairs, pairing one healthy donor with one patient. The sample belongs to a study of beta chain features in type 1 diabetes (dated by TCRdb to between 2018 and 2020). The study in broad terms: Mean age, gender distribution, total cell number and subset yield did not differ between patients and healthy donors. A total of 107,917,701 sorted cells were examined across all samples, and RNA yield correlated strongly with the number of cells per subset. The study compared the TCRB repertoires of sorted circulating CD4+ T cell subsets in recently diagnosed type 1 diabetes patients with those in matched healthy donors. Regulatory and stem cell-like memory subsets were obtained from only 8 patients and roughly eight healthy donors, while naive and central memory subsets were obtained from all 30 or so donors. Study-level results and caveats: Naive, central memory and regulatory TCRB repertoires appeared more similar among patients than among healthy donors. Shorter templates might have been favored by PCR, but patient and control samples were amplified and corrected together, so both groups would have been affected equally by any skew. HLA sub-analyses involved small numbers of individuals, so any influence of HLA type on TCRB rearrangement remained unresolved. Fewer insertions and more nucleotide deletions at VDJ recombination sites were observed in patients with type 1 diabetes, implying thymic rearrangement abnormalities. Because cDNA was sequenced instead of genomic DNA, highly expressing activated cells could be over-represented, though the groups showed no difference in activation or CD3 levels. In all four CD4+ subsets, TCRB CDR3 length was moderately but significantly shorter in type 1 diabetes patients.

From cysteine to phenylalanine, the CDR3 is 15 amino acids long. The DNA shown is the 45-base CDR3, in frame from base 1. The germline V gene provides CDR1 LGHNT and CDR2 FRNRAP. The junction shows trimming of 7 bases on V and 5 bases on J, and the gene matches do not reach 9 bases of it. Sequencing was performed on naive CD4+ T cells from blood. The intended sense of this specimen's cell subset or site label: true naive CD4+ T cells. The chain is encoded by TRBV12-5 joined to TRBJ2-1; 9 central nucleotides agree with TRBD1. The receptor was derived from a woman under 30 in good health. At the DNA level, the sequence is TGTGCTAGTGACAATGTTTGGACAGGGGACAATGAGCAGTTCTTC. Its translation reads: CASDNVWTGDNEQFF. With the rest looked up from the reference TRBV12-5 and TRBJ2-1 genes rather than sequenced, the full variable domain is DARVTQTPRHKVTEMGQEVTMRCQPILGHNTVFWYRQTMMQGLELLAYFRNRAPLDDSGMPKDRFSAEMPDATLATLKIQPSEPRDSAVYFCASDNVWTGDNEQFFGPGTRLTVL.